This T cell receptor (beta chain) was observed in a study of shared clonotypes between healthy human individuals. Study at large: Donor composition was a couple of women and a few men, aged 18 to 49.

Data came from immunoSEQ multiplex PCR; TCRdb stores just in-frame clones and leaves some out. The sample records about 800,000 clones, 96% being singletons. Terminally differentiated effector memory CD45RA+ cells were excluded by CCR7 positive selection of CD45RO-negative cells. Material for sequencing was naive CD8+ T cells sorted from blood. The source of this sequence is a man between 25 and 39 years old in good health.

The CDR3 sequence is CASSKCEREPLGVQPQHF. The CDR3 DNA is TGTGCCAGCAGCAAGTGTGAAAGGGAGCCCCTAGGGGTTCAGCCCCAGCATTTT. The V call is TRBV21-1, the J call TRBJ1-5. TRBV21-1 corresponds to a pseudogene. This CDR3 has 18 residues.